This entry features one T cell receptor beta chain sequence. Its matching antigen is unknown. This entry comes from a study of T cell responses to AZD1222 COVID-19 vaccine. Across the whole study: Whether given at about 4 or about 12 weeks, second doses were pooled.

Assay: immunoSEQ multiplex PCR; the TCRdb copy retains only in-frame clones and omits some. The sample shows more than 150,000 clones, approximately 90% of them seen only once. Germline V CDR1 and CDR2: LNHDA, SQIVND (reference sequence). The CDR3 length is 16 residues. V lost 5 bases to trimming and J lost 0 bases, with 16 bases between them. Study-wide results and caveats: Clonal diversity was possibly underestimated; the donors were predominantly white British and more often female. Just five to seven people given AZD1222 tested seropositive at baseline. Within unmutated variant regions lay the reported targets of nearly half of spike-specific TCRs.

The source material was peripheral blood, sampled on day 0 of AZD1222 vaccination. This receptor was identified in an adult in good health. This chain connects TRBV19 to TRBJ1-2; D might be TRBD1 (5 bases). The CDR3, as DNA: TGTGCCAGTAGTGGTAATAAGGGGACTTCTAACTATGGCTACACCTTC. It codes for CASSGNKGTSNYGYTF. The full variable domain, completed using reference TRBV19 and TRBJ1-2, is DGGITQSPKYLFRKEGQNVTLSCEQNLNHDAMYWYRQDPGQGLRLIYYSQIVNDFQKGDIAEGYSVSREKKESFPLTVTSAQKNPTAFYLCASSGNKGTSNYGYTFGSGTRLTVV.